This is a list of T cell receptor beta chains from one sample in a study of cytomegalovirus exposure and HLA in healthy donors. Profiled with immunoSEQ multiplex PCR; TCRdb holds only in-frame clones, not every one. The sample shows 100,000 or so clones, around 70% of them seen only once. Sequenced sample: PBMCs. These receptors all stem from a man aged 35 to 55 in good health and CMV-seronegative. CDR3s include the opening cysteine and the closing phenylalanine or tryptophan. A D gene is named only where the DNA matches it firmly. Rows give clone size only sometimes, using once, few, many, or a class for an expanded clone.

D	length	size	V	J	DNA	CDR3
TRBD1	13	few	TRBV30	TRBJ1-2	TGTGCCTGGAGTGCAACACAGGGGGCAGGCTACACCTTC	CAWSATQGAGYTF
TRBD1	13	.	TRBV4-1	TRBJ2-7	TGCGCCAGCAGCCAAACAGGGGGCTACGAGCAGTACTTC	CASSQTGGYEQYF
.	16	.	TRBV9	TRBJ2-1	TGTGCCAGCAGCCCTCAGGTGGGGCCCCCCTACAATGAGCAGTTCTTC	CASSPQVGPPYNEQFF
.	13	few	TRBV11-2	TRBJ1-2	TGTGCCAGCAGCTTAGACAGGGGAAGGGGCTACACCTTC	CASSLDRGRGYTF
.	18	.	TRBV4-2	TRBJ1-6	TGTGCCAGCAGCCAAGATCTGTCGCAAGGGAGATTAAATTCACCCCTCCACTTT	CASSQDLSQGRLNSPLHF
.	13	.	TRBV6-5	TRBJ1-2	TGTGCCACCGTATCGACGGGGGATAGTGGCTACACCTTC	CATVSTGDSGYTF
TRBD2	13	few	TRBV18	TRBJ2-7	TGTGCCAGCTCCGCGGGGGGGACTCGGGAGCAGTACTTC	CASSAGGTREQYF
TRBD1	17	.	TRBV27	TRBJ1-1	TGTGCCAGCAGATCCACAGGGGGGAAACAATCCTCTCGAGCAGCTTTCTTT	CASRSTGGKQSSRAAFF
TRBD1	12	.	TRBV19	TRBJ2-7	TGTGCCAGTAGTATGGACAGGTCCGAGCAGTACTTC	CASSMDRSEQYF
.	15	.	TRBV4-3	TRBJ2-5	TGCGCCAGCAGCCGGTTTGGGGGGGCAGGGGAGACCCAGTACTTC	CASSRFGGAGETQYF
.	15	.	TRBV6-5	TRBJ2-1	TGTGCCAGCAGTTATGAGAGCGGTCTTTGGAATGAGCAGTTCTTC	CASSYESGLWNEQFF
TRBD1	15	once	TRBV6-1	TRBJ1-2	TGTGCCAGCAGTGAAGGGGACAGGGGACGTTATGGCTACACCTTC	CASSEGDRGRYGYTF
TRBD1	15	.	TRBV5-1	TRBJ2-2	TGCGCCAGCAGTTCACAGGGGACAAACACCGGGGAGCTGTTTTTT	CASSSQGTNTGELFF
.	14	.	TRBV27	TRBJ2-7	TGTGCCAGCAGTTTATCGTCGGCTCTCAGGGAGCAGTACTTC	CASSLSSALREQYF
.	14	.	TRBV7-2	TRBJ2-7	TGTGCCAGCAGCTCGGTAGGAAACAGGGTCGAGCAGTACTTC	CASSSVGNRVEQYF
TRBD1	18	.	TRBV28	TRBJ1-6	TGTGCCAGCAGTTTAGCCGGGACAGCGCTTAGGGGTAATTCACCCCTCCACTTT	CASSLAGTALRGNSPLHF
TRBD1	17	.	TRBV9	TRBJ1-1	TGTGCCAGCAGCGATCAGACAGGGGATTTCGGGTTCTCTGAAGCTTTCTTT	CASSDQTGDFGFSEAFF
TRBD1	17	.	TRBV27	TRBJ1-1	TGTGCCAGCAGTAGCTGGGGACAGGGGACCCCGAACACTGAAGCTTTCTTT	CASSSWGQGTPNTEAFF
TRBD1	14	.	TRBV28	TRBJ1-4	TGTGCCAGCAGTCGGACAGGCGGTGGCGAAAAACTGTTTTTT	CASSRTGGGEKLFF
.	14	.	TRBV19	TRBJ2-2	TGTGCCAGTAGTTGGACAGCAGAAAGCGGGGAGCTGTTTTTT	CASSWTAESGELFF
TRBD2	16	.	TRBV4-1	TRBJ2-7	TGCGCCAGCAGCCAAGAGGCGGGCTTAGCGGGAGGCGAGCAGTACTTC	CASSQEAGLAGGEQYF
TRBD2	17	.	TRBV4-1	TRBJ2-3	TGCGCCAGCAGCCAAGATCCCAGCGGGGATAACACAGATACGCAGTATTTT	CASSQDPSGDNTDTQYF
.	13	.	TRBV11-3	TRBJ1-1	TGTGCCAGCAGCTACAGGGTTGGCACTGAAGCTTTCTTT	CASSYRVGTEAFF
.	17	.	TRBV9	TRBJ2-2	TGTGCCAGCAGCGTCCGATCCCGGGGGACGAACACCGGGGAGCTGTTTTTT	CASSVRSRGTNTGELFF
.	13	once	TRBV28	TRBJ1-2	TGTGCCAGCAGTATTTACAGGAATTATGGCTACACCTTC	CASSIYRNYGYTF
.	14	.	TRBV5-6	TRBJ1-1	TGTGCCAGCAGCTTGTTCGGGAAGAACACTGAAGCTTTCTTT	CASSLFGKNTEAFF
.	14	.	TRBV6-5	TRBJ2-1	TGTGCCAGCAGTACCCTTGGGAGCCGCCATGAGCAGTTCTTC	CASSTLGSRHEQFF
.	17	few	TRBV7-9	TRBJ1-2	TGTGCCAGCAGCCCCGATGGCCGGACGGGGAACCACTATGGCTACACCTTC	CASSPDGRTGNHYGYTF
.	14	.	TRBV27	TRBJ2-1	TGTGCCAGCAGTTTGACGGGAGTTTACAATGAGCAGTTCTTC	CASSLTGVYNEQFF
.	15	few	TRBV6-5	TRBJ2-7	TGTGCCAGCAGCAAGGCGGGACAGACTTCCTACGAGCAGTACTTC	CASSKAGQTSYEQYF
TRBD1	17	.	TRBV6-1	TRBJ2-1	TGTGCCAGCAGTGAAGATATCTTGGACAGGGGGAACAATGAGCAGTTCTTC	CASSEDILDRGNNEQFF
.	15	.	TRBV7-9	TRBJ2-7	TGTGCCAGCAGCCCTCGGCAGGGGATTAAGTACGAGCAGTACTTC	CASSPRQGIKYEQYF
.	14	few	TRBV9	TRBJ2-7	TGTGCCAGCAGCGTAGAAGGGGCTTCCTACGAGCAGTACTTC	CASSVEGASYEQYF
.	14	once	TRBV14	TRBJ1-2	TGTGCCAGCAGCCAAGTCGCAGGGGCGGATGGCTACACCTTC	CASSQVAGADGYTF
.	15	.	TRBV25-1	TRBJ2-7	TGTGCCAGCAGTGAGGGGGGGGCTAGCTCCTACGAGCAGTACTTC	CASSEGGASSYEQYF
.	16	.	TRBV5-6	TRBJ1-5	TGTGCCAGCAGCTTGGTCCAGGCCCAAAGCAATCAGCCCCAGCATTTT	CASSLVQAQSNQPQHF
.	13	few	TRBV29-1	TRBJ2-7	TGCAGCGTTGGAAGGGCGGGAAACTACGAGCAGTACTTC	CSVGRAGNYEQYF
TRBD1	13	once	TRBV30	TRBJ1-1	TGTGCCTGGAGTCTTGACAGGGGCACTGAAGCTTTCTTT	CAWSLDRGTEAFF
TRBD2	15	few	TRBV5-1	TRBJ2-7	TGCGCCAGCAGCTTTACTAGCGGGAGCTCCTACGAGCAGTACTTC	CASSFTSGSSYEQYF
TRBD2	15	once	TRBV7-9	TRBJ2-2	TGTGCCAGCAGCTTGACTAGCGGGGAGGCCGGGGAGCTGTTTTTT	CASSLTSGEAGELFF